Listed here are 5 T cell receptor beta chains from one sample, sequenced in a study of beta chain features in type 1 diabetes. Regarding the study as a whole: Type 1 diabetes patients showed a moderate but significant shortening of TCRB CDR3s in all four CD4+ subsets.

These TCRs are of unknown antigen specificity. Since all of the isolated RNA was reverse transcribed, expressed TCRB transcripts were what got sequenced. Profiled with immunoSEQ multiplex PCR; TCRdb holds only in-frame clones, not every one. This sample has 400,000 or so clones, with about 12% found just once. The material sequenced was naive CD4+ T cells from blood. Receptors originate from a woman aged 18-30 years with type 1 diabetes.

The J gene is TRBJ2-1, the V gene TRBV10-3; the match to TRBD2 covers 11 bases. Germline CDR1 and CDR2: ENHRY and SYGVKD. The ends lost 8 bases at V and 5 bases at J; junction bases unmatched: 8. The CDR3 has 15 amino acids. CDR3 sequence reads: CAIGLTSGGNNEQFF. CDR3 bases: TGTGCCATCGGACTTACTAGCGGGGGTAACAATGAGCAGTTCTTC.

The J gene is TRBJ2-3, the V gene TRBV5-1, with D possibly being TRBD2 (6 bases). The CDR3 covers 13 residues. V was cut by 4 bases and J by 0 bases, with 6 bases left in between. In germline, CDR1 is SGHRS, CDR2 YFSETQ. This chain's CDR3 is CASSAGSTDTQYF. The CDR3 DNA reads as TGCGCCAGCAGCGCGGGAAGCACAGATACGCAGTATTTT.

The chain uses TRBV9 and TRBJ2-2; perhaps TRBD1 as D (6 bases). The V gene lost 1 base and the J gene lost 7 bases, with 8 bases spanning the gap. The CDR3 sequence is 13 residues long. Germline CDR1 and CDR2: SGDLS and YYNGEE. This chain's CDR3 is CASSVRGGGELFF. The CDR3 region has the DNA TGTGCCAGCAGCGTAAGAGGGGGCGGGGAGCTGTTTTTT.

This clone was observed a handful of times. Written as DNA, the CDR3 is TGTGCCAGCAGTTACCGTCCAGGGGTCGGCATTCAGTACTTC. Residues: CASSYRPGVGIQYF. V gene TRBV6-5 combines with J gene TRBJ2-4, with a possible D match to TRBD1 (6 bases). V shed 2 bases and J shed 9 bases, with 14 bases lying between them. The CDR3 has 14 amino acids. Germline V gene lookup returns CDR1 MNHEY and CDR2 SVGAGI.

This clone was recorded a few times. The chain combines TRBV7-8 with TRBJ2-1, with D perhaps TRBD2 (6 bases). V was clipped by 3 bases and J by 7 bases, with 13 bases between them. CDR1 is SGHVS and CDR2 is FQNEAQ in the germline V gene. The CDR3 spans 14 residues. CDR3 loop: CASSFGGSENEQFF. The CDR3 DNA follows: TGTGCCAGCAGCTTCGGGGGTTCGGAAAATGAGCAGTTCTTC.